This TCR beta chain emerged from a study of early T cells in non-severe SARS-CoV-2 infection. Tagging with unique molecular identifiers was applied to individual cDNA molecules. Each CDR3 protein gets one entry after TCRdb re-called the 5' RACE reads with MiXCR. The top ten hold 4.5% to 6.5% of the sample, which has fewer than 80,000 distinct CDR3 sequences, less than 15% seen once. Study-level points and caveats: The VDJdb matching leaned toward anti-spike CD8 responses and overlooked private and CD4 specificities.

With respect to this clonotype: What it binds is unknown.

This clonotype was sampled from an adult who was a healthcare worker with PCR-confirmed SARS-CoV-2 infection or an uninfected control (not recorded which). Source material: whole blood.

The CDR3 here is CASSSMDRGNEKLFF. In nucleotides, the CDR3 is TGTGCCAGCAGCTCCATGGACAGGGGTAATGAAAAACTGTTTTTT. This chain uses TRBV5-6 with TRBJ1-4; 9 nucleotides align to TRBD1. The ends lost 3 bases at V and 4 bases at J; junction bases unmatched: 4. The CDR3 length is 15 residues. CDR1 SGHDT and CDR2 YYEEEE come from the germline V gene.